A single sample gave rise to the 30 T cell receptor beta chains below, sequenced in a study of T cell repertoires in cytomegalovirus infection. These receptors have no known antigen. MiXCR, run by TCRdb on the reads, gives a single entry per CDR3 protein. Seen here are about 920,000 distinct CDR3 sequences, about 33% observed once, and the top ten hold 13%. This specimen was cultured CD8+ T cells from PBMCs, taken from culture after CMV antigen stimulation. These TCRs come from a human donor in good health (CMV status not recorded). Some clones in this sample may be carry-over from other donors' samples.

This clonotype is medium-sized (0.01 to 0.1%) by share. The chain employs TRBV7-6 and TRBJ1-3; 7 nucleotides agree with TRBD1. The CDR3 is 18 amino acids. V was pared by 5 bases and J by 0 bases, with 13 bases of the junction left unmatched. Germline V gene lookup returns CDR1 SGHVS and CDR2 FNYEAQ. The chain's CDR3 is CASSQGTVISHSGNTIYF. The CDR3 nucleotides read TGTGCCAGCAGCCAGGGGACAGTCATTAGCCACTCTGGAAACACCATATATTTT.

This clonotype was counted between two and nine times. The V gene is TRBV11-3, the J gene TRBJ2-1; 14 bases map to TRBD2. The CDR3 loop spans 15 amino acids. V lost 0 bases to trimming and J lost 9 bases; unmatched junction nucleotides: 1. Germline V gene sequence: CDR1 SGHNT, CDR2 YENEEA. CDR3 in amino acids: CASSLETSGGAEQFF. The CDR3 nucleotides read TGTGCCAGCAGCTTAGAGACTAGCGGGGGGGCTGAGCAGTTCTTC.

Only a few counts were recorded for this clonotype. DNA of the CDR3: TGTGCCAGCAGTATCCAAGCCTCCGGGACAGTGTACTCCTACGAGCAGTACTTC. The encoded protein is CASSIQASGTVYSYEQYF. This chain joins TRBV27 and TRBJ2-7; 7 positions agree with TRBD1. The V and J ends lost 5 bases and 0 bases, in that order; junction bases with no gene match: 16. The germline gives CDR1 MNHEY, CDR2 SMNVEV (reference sequence). The CDR3 is 18 residues long.

This chain links TRBV4-1 with TRBJ1-1; D unclear. Trimming pared 0 bases from V and 1 base from J, leaving 6 bases between. The V gene's germline CDR1 is MGHRA and CDR2 YSYEKL. CDR3 size: 14 residues. DNA for the CDR3: TGCGCCAGCAGCCAAGATCGGCCGAACACTGAAGCTTTCTTT. It codes for CASSQDRPNTEAFF.

The chain combines TRBV27 with TRBJ2-2; D remains unclear. CDR3 length: 13 residues. Germline CDR1 MNHEY, CDR2 SMNVEV (reference sequence). Trimming stripped 1 base from V and 7 bases from J, with 7 bases between. In nucleotides, the CDR3 is TGTGCCAGCAGTTTATATGAGAACGGGGAGCTGTTTTTT. It encodes CASSLYENGELFF.

This clonotype was recorded a few times. This chain links TRBV10-3 with TRBJ2-1, with 11 bases identical to TRBD2. V lost 7 bases to trimming and J lost 5 bases; unmatched junction nucleotides: 10. The CDR3 sequence is 16 residues long. Per the germline V gene, CDR1 is ENHRY and CDR2 is SYGVKD. The CDR3 nucleotides are TGTGCCATCAACCGACTAGCGGGGTCCCAAGACAATGAGCAGTTCTTC. Translating gives CAINRLAGSQDNEQFF.

A few counts support this clonotype. The chain combines TRBV7-6 with TRBJ1-2, with 7 bases matching TRBD1. Germline loops: CDR1 SGHVS, CDR2 FNYEAQ. V lost 3 bases and J lost 4; bases outside the gene matches: 5. The CDR3 contains 14 residues. CDR3 DNA sequence: TGTGCCAGCAGCTTCCGACAGGGCGGCTATGGCTACACCTTC. Protein product: CASSFRQGGYGYTF.

This clonotype has only a few counts. This chain joins TRBV6-1 and TRBJ2-7; possibly TRBD1 for D (6 bases). CDR3 length: 16 residues. Germline V lookup: CDR1 MNHNS, CDR2 SASEGT. V was cut by 6 bases and J by 1 base, with 19 bases left in between. CDR3 nucleotides: TGTGCCAGCAGGCCCTCCGGAACAGGGAGTTCCTACGAGCAGTACGTC. The encoded protein is CASRPSGTGSSYEQYV.

To note about this clonotype: This may come from a read error, since a much larger clone is one base off. The V gene is TRBV7-6, the J gene TRBJ1-1, with D perhaps matching TRBD1 (6 bases). Germline V gene data show CDR1 as SGHVS and CDR2 as FNYEAQ. The CDR3 is 14 residues long. CDR3 nucleotides: TGTGCCAACAGCTCGACAGGTTCGAACACTGAAGCTTTCTTT. Translation: CANSSTGSNTEAFF.

This clonotype was found a few times. The chain uses TRBV2 and TRBJ1-2; D ambiguous. Trimming shortened V by 6 bases and J by 2 bases, and 34 bases separated the two germline ends. CDR1 and CDR2 (germline): SNHLY, FYNNEI. The CDR3 runs to 21 residues. In DNA, the CDR3 is TGTGCCAGCAGCGTAACCGGACCCGGTGGTGGATGGGTGACGTTCAACTATGGCTACACCTTC. Its protein is CASSVTGPGGGWVTFNYGYTF.

This clonotype turned up a few times. The V call is TRBV28, the J call TRBJ1-6; D is ambiguous. Deletions cut 4 bases from V and 7 bases from J, with 14 bases between. The CDR3 is 15 amino acids. In germline, CDR1 is MDHEN, CDR2 SYDVKM. The CDR3 reads CASSSRAEVNSPLHF. The CDR3 nucleotides read TGTGCCAGCAGTTCCCGGGCTGAGGTGAATTCACCCCTCCACTTT.

The rearrangement links TRBV5-4 to TRBJ2-2; D not resolved. CDR1 is SGHNT and CDR2 is YYREEE in the germline V gene (reference sequence). V was trimmed by 2 bases and J by 3 bases, leaving 8 bases between them. The length of the CDR3 is 14 residues. This CDR3 is CASSFADYTGELFF. The CDR3 nucleotides are TGTGCCAGCAGCTTCGCAGACTACACCGGGGAGCTGTTTTTT.

Concerning this clonotype: A read error may be the cause here, since a much bigger clone is one base away. V and J are TRBV27 and TRBJ1-2; a possible D gene is TRBD1 (6 bases). The CDR3 covers 13 residues. CDR1 is MNHEY and CDR2 is SMNVEV in the germline V gene (reference sequence). The CDR3 DNA follows: TGTACCAGCAGTTTACAGGGATACTATGGCTACACCTTC. The encoded protein is CTSSLQGYYGYTF.

This clonotype was seen only a few times. This chain uses TRBV10-3 with TRBJ2-7, with D tentatively TRBD1 (5 bases). The CDR3 length is 11 residues. Germline V lookup: CDR1 ENHRY, CDR2 SYGVKD. The CDR3, as DNA: TGTGCTATAAGGGGCGAATACGAGCAGTACGTC. This sequence encodes CAIRGEYEQYV.

This clonotype was found a few times. The gene calls are TRBV7-6 and TRBJ2-1, with TRBD2 matching 13 bases. Germline lookup yields CDR1 SGHVS and CDR2 FNYEAQ. This CDR3 contains 15 residues. J gave up 7 bases and V 6 bases, and 6 bases lay outside the gene matches. CDR3 in DNA: TGTGCCAGCAGGTCACTAGCGGGGGGGCCGAATGAGCAGTTCTTC. Its translation: CASRSLAGGPNEQFF.

This clonotype was seen a few times. The chain couples TRBV19 to TRBJ2-2, with TRBD1 identical over 9 bases. V dropped 10 bases and J dropped 3; count of bases not matched to a gene: 12. This CDR3 is built from 16 residues. The germline V gene encodes CDR1 LNHDA and CDR2 SQIVND (reference sequence). The CDR3 region is CATLPGTGRYTGELFF. Here the CDR3 DNA reads TGTGCCACCCTCCCAGGGACAGGGAGATACACCGGGGAGCTGTTTTTT. The whole variable domain, remainder taken from reference TRBV19 and TRBJ2-2, is DGGITQSPKYLFRKEGQNVTLSCEQNLNHDAMYWYRQDPGQGLRLIYYSQIVNDFQKGDIAEGYSVSREKKESFPLTVTSAQKNPTAFYLCATLPGTGRYTGELFFGEGSRLTVL.

This clonotype was counted at least ten times. The chain combines TRBV7-6 with TRBJ2-3; 7 bases line up with TRBD2. Germline V gene data show CDR1 as SGHVS and CDR2 as FNYEAQ. V was pared by 5 bases and J by 5 bases, with 4 bases of the junction left unmatched. The CDR3 runs to 13 residues. CDR3 sequence: CASSRVAGDTQYF. As DNA, the CDR3 is TGTGCCAGCAGCCGAGTAGCGGGAGATACGCAGTATTTT.

The chain has TRBV10-3 and TRBJ2-2; TRBD2 matches at 11 bases. This CDR3 is 14 amino acids long. V lost 11 bases and J lost 6; bases outside the gene matches: 8. CDR1 is ENHRY, CDR2 SYGVKD, per germline. As DNA, the CDR3 is TGTGCCCTCTCCGGGACTAGCGGTGCCGGGGAGCTGTTTTTT. Translation: CALSGTSGAGELFF.

The chain carries TRBV12-3 or TRBV12-4 and TRBJ1-2; D remains ambiguous. V was cut by 7 bases and J by 1 base, with 13 bases left in between. The CDR3 runs to 14 residues. CDR3 residues: CASTSGALNYGYTF. For the CDR3, the DNA is TGTGCCAGCACTTCGGGAGCCCTTAACTATGGCTACACCTTC.

In its sample, this clonotype was seen many times. V gene TRBV7-8 combines with J gene TRBJ2-1, with no clear D. V was shortened by 3 bases and J by 3 bases, with 9 bases between the two germline ends. Per germline, CDR1 SGHVS and CDR2 FQNEAQ. The CDR3 spans 14 residues. The CDR3 DNA is TGTGCCAGCAGCTTTGAGACTGGCTACAATGAGCAGTTCTTC. Translating gives CASSFETGYNEQFF.

The genes are TRBV7-9 and TRBJ1-1; weak D call: TRBD1 (5 bases). Trimming removed 2 bases at V and 5 bases at J, with 21 bases between. Germline assignment: CDR1 SEHNR and CDR2 FQNEAQ (reference sequence). This CDR3 has 17 amino acids. CDR3 in DNA: TGTGCCAGCAGCTTACCCCCGGGGGGGGGAGGAAGGACTGAAGCTTTCTTT. This translates into CASSLPPGGGGRTEAFF.

The chain carries TRBV15 and TRBJ2-3; no clear D gene. Germline values: CDR1 LNHNV, CDR2 YYDKDF (reference sequence). The V end was cut by 0 bases, the J end by 0 bases, with 7 bases between. This CDR3 has 15 residues. In DNA form, the CDR3 reads TGTGCCACCAGCAGAGATTACGACAGCACAGATACGCAGTATTTT. This sequence encodes CATSRDYDSTDTQYF.

This clonotype has only a few counts. This chain uses TRBV20-1 with TRBJ1-2; no clear D gene. CDR3 length: 12 amino acids. Germline CDR1 reads DFQATT; CDR2 reads SNEGSKA (reference sequence). V was trimmed by 0 bases and J by 8 bases, leaving 10 bases between them. CDR3 bases: TGCAGTGCTAGAGATCCCGCGTGGGGCTACACCTTC. Encoded protein: CSARDPAWGYTF.

The chain combines TRBV7-6 with TRBJ2-3; 15 nucleotides align to TRBD2. Looked up from germline, CDR1 is SGHVS and CDR2 is FNYEAQ. V shed 5 bases and J 4 bases; nucleotides not matched to a gene: 7. The CDR3 is 17 residues long. The CDR3 region has the DNA TGTGCCAGCAGCCTCGGACTAGCGGGGGGGGGGCCAGATACGCAGTATTTT. Amino acids: CASSLGLAGGGPDTQYF. Full variable domain (outside the CDR3, taken from reference TRBV7-6 and TRBJ2-3): GAGVSQSPRYKVTKRGQDVALRCDPISGHVSLYWYRQALGQGPEFLTYFNYEAQQDKSGLPNDRFSAERPEGSISTLTIQRTEQRDSAMYRCASSLGLAGGGPDTQYFGPGTRLTVL.

The gene calls are TRBV4-3 and TRBJ2-2; D might be TRBD1 (5 bases). V was pared by 4 bases and J by 7 bases, with 10 bases between. Germline CDR1 is LGHNA and CDR2 is YSLEER. The CDR3 spans 13 residues. The CDR3 DNA follows: TGCGCCAGCAGCCCAGGGTGGCACGGGGAGCTGTTTTTT. Translating gives CASSPGWHGELFF.

The chain is built from TRBV25-1 and TRBJ2-4, with D possibly called TRBD1 or TRBD2 (5 bases each). Germline V gene sequence: CDR1 MGHDK, CDR2 SYGVNS. Trimming took 9 bases from V and 7 from J, leaving 10 bases between them. This CDR3 spans 11 amino acids. The CDR3: CASQWGNIQYF. CDR3 DNA: TGTGCCAGTCAATGGGGGAACATTCAGTACTTC.

The CDR3, as DNA: TGTGCCAGCAGCCATTGGGACAGGGTAAACAATGAGCAGTTCTTC. Protein sequence: CASSHWDRVNNEQFF. This rearrangement joins TRBV5-3 to TRBJ2-1, with TRBD1 matching over 9 bases. TRBV5-3 is identified as an open reading frame with a role that is uncertain. Germline trimming cut 8 bases from V and 5 bases from J; bases unmatched to any gene: 11. The CDR3 is 15 amino acids.

The chain carries TRBV9 and TRBJ2-1; D gene ambiguous. CDR3 size: 16 residues. V lost 0 bases and J 4 bases, leaving 14 bases between the germline ends. From germline, CDR1 is SGDLS and CDR2 YYNGEE. The CDR3 reads CASSVEVRSRYNEQFF. The CDR3 DNA follows: TGTGCCAGCAGCGTAGAAGTCAGAAGTAGGTACAATGAGCAGTTCTTC.

This clonotype has more than one count but fewer than ten. The chain combines TRBV7-9 with TRBJ2-3; the D gene is possibly TRBD1 (6 bases). Trimming removed 2 bases at V and 4 bases at J, with 16 bases between. The CDR3 spans 16 residues. From germline, CDR1 is SEHNR and CDR2 FQNEAQ (reference sequence). The CDR3 is CASSLSHTNRADTQYF. DNA of the CDR3: TGTGCCAGCAGCTTATCACATACCAACAGGGCAGATACGCAGTATTTT.

The gene calls are TRBV7-9 and TRBJ2-5; the D gene could be TRBD1 or TRBD2 (5 bases each). CDR1 and CDR2 (germline): SEHNR, FQNEAQ (reference sequence). The germline V and J ends were trimmed by 7 bases and 7 bases, with 10 bases remaining between them. This CDR3 is 11 amino acids long. CDR3 loop: CASIFGGTQYF. CDR3 DNA sequence: TGTGCCAGCATTTTTGGGGGGACCCAGTACTTC.